This record looks at one TCR beta chain sequence and its context. Its antigen remains undetermined. The sample holds no much larger clone one base away, and base qualities are not on file. The sample originates from a study of regulatory and conventional T cells in RAG deficiency (dated by TCRdb to 2017 to 2019). For the study in its entirety: The study used high-throughput TCR beta sequencing to compare repertoire diversity and composition of Treg, conventional CD4+ and CD8+ T cells between RAG-deficient patients and healthy controls. General conclusions and limits of the study: Markedly lower Shannon entropy and higher Simpson indices were observed in RAG-deficient patients than in control T-cell subpopulations. Shorter CDR3 lengths were found in all patient T-cell subsets, and >85% Treg-Tconv repertoire overlap at nucleotide and amino acid level was observed in Omenn syndrome patients. In Omenn syndrome and CID/AS patients compared with controls, around 100-fold fewer unique TCR beta sequences were detected from Treg cells, versus approximately 9.7-fold fewer for other subsets. Sorted CD25-high CD127-low cells from Omenn syndrome patients may represent peripherally activated cells rather than bona fide Treg cells. For some subjects, some T-cell subset analyses were not performed.

The germline V gene (reference sequence) gives CDR1 as LNHNV and CDR2 as YYDKDF. The trim is 5 bases for V and 4 bases for J, with a gap of 11 bases between the germline ends. CDR3 length: 14 amino acids, cysteine to phenylalanine. This entry keeps only the CDR3 DNA: 42 bases, framed from base 1. Library preparation used the immunoSEQ multiplex PCR assay. Rearranged TCR beta chain products were amplified from genomic DNA of sorted T-cell subsets and sequenced. As for the authors' bioinformatics: Shannon entropy and Simpson indices were used to measure the diversity of productive TCR beta rearrangements in each repertoire. Clonal expansion was assessed using the summed frequency of the 100 most abundant productive TCR beta clonotypes among total reads. The TRB repertoires were scored with a self-reactivity index that is based on amino acid usage at CDR3beta positions 6 and 7. Two-way ANOVA was used for repertoire analyses, while Student t or Mann-Whitney tests were used for flow cytometric analyses. This immuneACCESS table, as held by TCRdb, lists in-frame sequences with V and J called but not all clones. Of the missing ones, under half trace to an unresolved V gene in checked studies; the others have no known cause. D and trimming were read from the DNA, whereas the V and J calls and clone size are those reported in that table. The sample table lists more than 9,000 clones, 70% to 90% of them with a count of one. The ten largest clones take up around 1.2% of the sample.

Before genomic DNA was extracted, regulatory T cells were isolated from blood as CD4+CD25-high CD127-low cells. Repertoire analyses used fewer than ten healthy control donors as the comparison group. These sequences were also reported in another study, on regulatory T cells. The second study, in turn, reports: In the multiplex PCR, 52 forward TRBV primers and 13 reverse TRBJ primers were used, and assay-based and computational corrections were applied for amplification bias. Restricted unique TRB V-J pairs and skewed V and J gene usage were observed in patient repertoires, most markedly in regulatory T cells. The study compared T-cell receptor beta repertoires of sorted regulatory, conventional CD4+ and CD8+ T cells between CD3G-deficient patients and healthy controls. Ficoll density separation was used to isolate peripheral blood mononuclear cells. Within the immunoSEQ assay, multiplex PCR amplified rearranged TRB loci from genomic DNA. TRB amplicons were sequenced on an Illumina HiSeq platform. Raw sequences were error-filtered and aligned to reference gene sequences by custom algorithms, then analyzed with the immunoSEQ online tools. The frequencies of productive and nonproductive TRB rearrangements were evaluated among unique sequences as well as among total sequences. Group comparisons used t tests, Mann-Whitney tests or two-way ANOVA run in Prism software.

Sequenced input: Tregs sorted from blood. This receptor was obtained from a human donor in good health. Recombination connected TRBV15 to TRBJ2-2; matching of 6 bases hints at TRBD2 as the D gene. The CDR3 amino acid sequence is: CATSGGVSTGELFF. The nucleotide sequence is TGTGCCACCAGCGGAGGGGTATCCACCGGGGAGCTGTTTTTT.